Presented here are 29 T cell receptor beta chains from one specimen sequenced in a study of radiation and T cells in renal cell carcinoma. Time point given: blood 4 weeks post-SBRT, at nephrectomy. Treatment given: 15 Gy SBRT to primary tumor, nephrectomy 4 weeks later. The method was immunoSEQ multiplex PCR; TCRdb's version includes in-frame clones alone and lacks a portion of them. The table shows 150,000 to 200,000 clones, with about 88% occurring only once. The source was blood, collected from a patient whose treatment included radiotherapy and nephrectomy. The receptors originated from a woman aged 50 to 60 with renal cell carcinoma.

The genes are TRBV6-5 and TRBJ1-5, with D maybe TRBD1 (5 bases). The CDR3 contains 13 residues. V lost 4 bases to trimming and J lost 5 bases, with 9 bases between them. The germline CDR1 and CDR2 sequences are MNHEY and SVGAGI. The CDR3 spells CASSSRRDQPQHF. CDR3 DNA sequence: TGTGCCAGCAGTTCCCGCAGGGATCAGCCCCAGCATTTT.

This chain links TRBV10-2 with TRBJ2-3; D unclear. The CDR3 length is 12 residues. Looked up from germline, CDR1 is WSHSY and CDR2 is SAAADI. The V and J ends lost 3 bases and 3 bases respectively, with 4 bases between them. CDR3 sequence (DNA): TGCGCCAGCAGTGAAATAACAGATACGCAGTATTTT. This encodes CASSEITDTQYF.

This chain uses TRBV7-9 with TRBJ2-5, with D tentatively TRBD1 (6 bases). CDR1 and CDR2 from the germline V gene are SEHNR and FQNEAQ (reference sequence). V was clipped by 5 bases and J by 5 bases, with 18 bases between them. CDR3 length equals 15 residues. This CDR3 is CASSPPFRGGETQYF. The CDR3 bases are TGTGCCAGCAGCCCCCCGTTCAGGGGCGGGGAGACCCAGTACTTC.

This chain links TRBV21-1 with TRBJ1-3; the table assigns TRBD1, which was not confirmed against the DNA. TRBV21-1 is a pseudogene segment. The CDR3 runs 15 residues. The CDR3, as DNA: TGTGCCAGCAGCTCGGTGGGACAGGGCCGAAACACCATATATTTT. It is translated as CASSSVGQGRNTIYF.

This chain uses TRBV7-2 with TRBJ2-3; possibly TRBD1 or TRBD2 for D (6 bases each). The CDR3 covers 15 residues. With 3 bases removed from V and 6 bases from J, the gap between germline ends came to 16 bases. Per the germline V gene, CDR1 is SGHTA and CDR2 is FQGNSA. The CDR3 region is CASSLGGGQSDTQYF. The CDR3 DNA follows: TGTGCCAGCAGCTTGGGGGGAGGACAGTCCGATACGCAGTATTTT.

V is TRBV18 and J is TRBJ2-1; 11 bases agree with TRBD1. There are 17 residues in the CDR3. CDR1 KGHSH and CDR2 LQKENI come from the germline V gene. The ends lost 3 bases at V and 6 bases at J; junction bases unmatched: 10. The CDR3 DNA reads TGTGCCAGCTCACCGCCAGGACAGGGGGCGGCTTTCAATGAGCAGTTCTTC. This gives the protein CASSPPGQGAAFNEQFF.

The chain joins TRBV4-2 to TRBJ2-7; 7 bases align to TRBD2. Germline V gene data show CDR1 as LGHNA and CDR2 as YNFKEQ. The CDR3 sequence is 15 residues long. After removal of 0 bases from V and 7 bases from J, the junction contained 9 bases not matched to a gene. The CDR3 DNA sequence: TGTGCCAGCAGCCAAGAAGGGCGGCGGGGGTCTGAGCAGTACTTC. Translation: CASSQEGRRGSEQYF.

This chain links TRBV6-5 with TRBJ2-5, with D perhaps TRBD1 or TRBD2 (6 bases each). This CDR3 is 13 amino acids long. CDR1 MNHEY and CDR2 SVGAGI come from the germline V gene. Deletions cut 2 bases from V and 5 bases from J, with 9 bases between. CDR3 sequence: CASSYQGRETQYF. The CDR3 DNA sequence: TGTGCCAGCAGTTACCAGGGGAGGGAGACCCAGTACTTC.

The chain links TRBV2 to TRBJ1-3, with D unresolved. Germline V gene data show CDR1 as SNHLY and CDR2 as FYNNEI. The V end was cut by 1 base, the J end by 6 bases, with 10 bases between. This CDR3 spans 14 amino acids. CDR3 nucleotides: TGTGCCAGCAGTGAAGAGCGGGATATAAACACCATATATTTT. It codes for CASSEERDINTIYF.

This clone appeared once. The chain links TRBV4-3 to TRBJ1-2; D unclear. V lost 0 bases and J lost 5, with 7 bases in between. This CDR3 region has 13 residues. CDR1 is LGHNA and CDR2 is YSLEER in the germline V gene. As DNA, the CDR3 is TGCGCCAGCAGCCAAGATGGGGAATATGGCTACACCTTC. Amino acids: CASSQDGEYGYTF.

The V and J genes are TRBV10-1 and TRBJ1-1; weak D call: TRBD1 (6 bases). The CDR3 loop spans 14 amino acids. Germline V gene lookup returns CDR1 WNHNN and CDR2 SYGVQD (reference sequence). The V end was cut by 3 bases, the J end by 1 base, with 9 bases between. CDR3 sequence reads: CASSEVQGNTEAFF. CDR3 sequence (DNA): TGCGCCAGCAGTGAAGTACAGGGGAACACTGAAGCTTTCTTT.

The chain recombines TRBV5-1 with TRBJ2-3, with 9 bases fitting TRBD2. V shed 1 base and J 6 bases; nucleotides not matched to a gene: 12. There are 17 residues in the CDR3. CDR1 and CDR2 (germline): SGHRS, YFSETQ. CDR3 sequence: CASSLSGGGADVDTQYF. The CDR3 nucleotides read TGCGCCAGCAGCTTGTCAGGCGGGGGGGCCGATGTGGATACGCAGTATTTT.

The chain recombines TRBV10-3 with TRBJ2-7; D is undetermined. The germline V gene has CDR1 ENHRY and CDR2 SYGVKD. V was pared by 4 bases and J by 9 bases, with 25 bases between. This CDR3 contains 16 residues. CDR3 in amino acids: CAISGRTRSGTVRQYF. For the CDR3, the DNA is TGTGCCATCAGTGGCCGGACGCGGTCGGGCACGGTGCGGCAGTACTTC.

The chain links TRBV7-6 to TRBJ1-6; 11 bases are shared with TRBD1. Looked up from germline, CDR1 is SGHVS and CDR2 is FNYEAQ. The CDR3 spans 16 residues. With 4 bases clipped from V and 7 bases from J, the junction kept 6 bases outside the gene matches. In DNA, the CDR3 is TGTGCCAGCAGCTCCGGGACAGGGGGAGCAAATTCACCCCTCCACTTT. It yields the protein CASSSGTGGANSPLHF.

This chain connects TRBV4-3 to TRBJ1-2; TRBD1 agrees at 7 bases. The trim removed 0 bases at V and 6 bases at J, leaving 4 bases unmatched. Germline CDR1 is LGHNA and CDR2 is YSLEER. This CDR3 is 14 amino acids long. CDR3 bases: TGCGCCAGCAGCCAAGATACAGGGGTTCATGGCTACACCTTC. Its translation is CASSQDTGVHGYTF.

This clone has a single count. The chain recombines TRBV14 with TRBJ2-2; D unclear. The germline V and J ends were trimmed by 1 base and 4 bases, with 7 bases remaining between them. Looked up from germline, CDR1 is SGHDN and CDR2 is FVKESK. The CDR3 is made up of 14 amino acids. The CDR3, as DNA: TGTGCCAGCAGCCAAGGAGCTGTCACCGGGGAGCTGTTTTTT. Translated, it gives CASSQGAVTGELFF.

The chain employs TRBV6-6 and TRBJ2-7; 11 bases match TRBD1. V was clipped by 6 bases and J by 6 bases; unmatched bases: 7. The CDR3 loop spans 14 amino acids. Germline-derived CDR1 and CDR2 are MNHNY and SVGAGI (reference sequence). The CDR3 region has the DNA TGTGCCAGCAGGGTCGGACAGGGGGCGTCCGAGCAGTACTTC. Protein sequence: CASRVGQGASEQYF.

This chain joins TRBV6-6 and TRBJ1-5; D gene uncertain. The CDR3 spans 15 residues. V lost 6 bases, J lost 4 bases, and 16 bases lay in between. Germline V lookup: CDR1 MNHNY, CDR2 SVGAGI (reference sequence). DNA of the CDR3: TGTGCCAGCAGAGACACCGGGGTCCCTAATCAGCCCCAGCATTTT. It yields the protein CASRDTGVPNQPQHF.

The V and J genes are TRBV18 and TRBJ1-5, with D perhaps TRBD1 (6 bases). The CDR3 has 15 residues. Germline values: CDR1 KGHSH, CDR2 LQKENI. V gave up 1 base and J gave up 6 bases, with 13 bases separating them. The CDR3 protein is CASSPQKGHGQPQHF. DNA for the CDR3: TGTGCCAGCTCACCACAAAAGGGACACGGTCAGCCCCAGCATTTT.

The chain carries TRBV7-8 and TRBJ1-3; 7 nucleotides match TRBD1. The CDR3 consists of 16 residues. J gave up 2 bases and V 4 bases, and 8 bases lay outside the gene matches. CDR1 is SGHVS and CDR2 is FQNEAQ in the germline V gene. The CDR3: CASSWDSPMTGNTIYF. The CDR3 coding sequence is TGTGCCAGCAGCTGGGACAGCCCTATGACTGGAAACACCATATATTTT.

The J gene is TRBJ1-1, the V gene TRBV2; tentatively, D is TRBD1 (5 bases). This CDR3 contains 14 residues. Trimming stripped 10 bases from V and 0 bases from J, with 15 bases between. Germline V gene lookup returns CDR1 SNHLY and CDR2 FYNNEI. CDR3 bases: TGTGCCACAAAGCGGGACTTCATGAACACTGAAGCTTTCTTT. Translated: CATKRDFMNTEAFF.

The CDR3 reads CASSPRLAGGVTQYF. The CDR3 DNA reads as TGTGCCAGCAGCCCCCGGTTAGCGGGGGGTGTGACCCAGTACTTC. The V and J genes are TRBV7-8 and TRBJ2-5; TRBD2 matches at 10 bases. The CDR3 runs 15 residues. Germline trimming cut 5 bases from V and 7 bases from J; bases unmatched to any gene: 10. CDR1 SGHVS and CDR2 FQNEAQ come from the germline V gene.

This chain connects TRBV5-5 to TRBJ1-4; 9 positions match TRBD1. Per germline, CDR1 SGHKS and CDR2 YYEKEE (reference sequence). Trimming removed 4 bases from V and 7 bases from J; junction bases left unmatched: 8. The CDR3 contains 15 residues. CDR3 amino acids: CASSPGTGLAEKLFF. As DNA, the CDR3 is TGTGCCAGCAGCCCCGGGACAGGGTTGGCTGAAAAACTGTTTTTT.

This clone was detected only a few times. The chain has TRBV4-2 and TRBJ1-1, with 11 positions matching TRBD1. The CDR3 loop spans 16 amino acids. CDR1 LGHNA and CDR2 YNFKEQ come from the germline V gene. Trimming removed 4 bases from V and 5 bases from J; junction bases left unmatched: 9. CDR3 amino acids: CASSRTTGTGGTEAFF. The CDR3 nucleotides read TGTGCCAGCAGCCGAACGACCGGGACAGGGGGGACTGAAGCTTTCTTT.

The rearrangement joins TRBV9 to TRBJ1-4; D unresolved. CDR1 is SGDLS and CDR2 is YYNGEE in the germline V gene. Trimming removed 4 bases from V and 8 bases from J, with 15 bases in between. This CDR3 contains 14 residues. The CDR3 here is CASSPHGSDEKLFF. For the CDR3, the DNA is TGTGCCAGCAGCCCACACGGGAGTGACGAAAAACTGTTTTTT.

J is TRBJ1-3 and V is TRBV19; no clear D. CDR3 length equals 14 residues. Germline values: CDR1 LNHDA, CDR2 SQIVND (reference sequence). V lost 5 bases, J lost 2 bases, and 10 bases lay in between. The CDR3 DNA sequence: TGTGCCAGTAGTGTGGACGACCCTGGAAACACCATATATTTT. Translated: CASSVDDPGNTIYF.

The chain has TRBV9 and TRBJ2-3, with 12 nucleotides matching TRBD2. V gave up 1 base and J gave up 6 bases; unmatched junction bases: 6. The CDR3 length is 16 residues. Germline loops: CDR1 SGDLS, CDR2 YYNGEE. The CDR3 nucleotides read TGTGCCAGCAGCGTACGACTAGCGGGGGTGGTGGATACGCAGTATTTT. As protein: CASSVRLAGVVDTQYF.

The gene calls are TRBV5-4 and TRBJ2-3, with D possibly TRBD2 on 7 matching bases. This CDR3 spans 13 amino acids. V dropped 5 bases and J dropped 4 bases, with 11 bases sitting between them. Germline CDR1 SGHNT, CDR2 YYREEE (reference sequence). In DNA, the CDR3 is TGTGCCAGCAGAGGGGGGGTGGCAGATACGCAGTATTTT. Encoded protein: CASRGGVADTQYF.

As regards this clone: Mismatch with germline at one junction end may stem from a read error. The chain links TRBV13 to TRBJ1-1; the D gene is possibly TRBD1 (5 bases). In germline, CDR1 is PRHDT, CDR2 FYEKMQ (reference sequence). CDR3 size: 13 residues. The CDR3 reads CASRFFRGAEAFF. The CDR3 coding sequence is TGTGCCAGCAGGTTTTTTCGTGGGGCTGAGGCTTTCTTT.